This T cell receptor (beta chain) comes out of a study of cytomegalovirus exposure and HLA in healthy donors listed by TCRdb under 2017. For context, the study as a whole: In an earlier analysis of under 750 of the donors, less than 350 Gb of sequence data and 117 million unique TCR beta sequences from roughly 200 million T cells were reported. A later analysis re-examined previously published TCR beta repertoires from 500 to 700 donors and added high-resolution HLA genotyping to investigate patterns of TCR occurrence. Of the 300 to 500 genotyped donors, less than 85% were placed in the genetic ancestry cluster associated with self-reported Caucasian donors. Typing coverage varied by locus: about 629-640 donors for A, B, C, DRB1 and DQB1; around 560 for DQA1; about 590 for DPA1; 450 to 480 for DPB1. Besides the first cohort of roughly 640 subjects, a separate validation cohort made up of 120 different subjects was used. On average, around 240,000 unique TCR beta nucleotide sequences were sequenced per donor among about 400 genotyped donors of the cohort, with roughly 20% of those sequences being non-productive. To decide whether each TCR beta V gene segment behaved as functional or pseudogenic, an earlier analysis of some 580 of the donors relied on high-throughput TCR beta sequencing. The study used immunosequencing to profile the T cell repertoires of approximately 630 subjects and linked those repertoires to cytomegalovirus serostatus. Four to six DR-DQ haplotypes were handled as single units for association and clustering because linkage in the cohort was strong. Rather than using new phenotypic data, the later analysis identified candidate immune exposures from TCR beta sequences and from how often those sequences occurred across donors. High-throughput TCR immunosequencing, statistical association of individual TCRs with disease status, and machine learning were combined to predict cytomegalovirus infection status. Around 320 gigabases of sequencing data and around 87 million unique TCR sequences were included in an early release covering around 600 HLA-typed donors. A later genetic analysis used genome-wide SNP genotypes for about 55% of the 666 donors, treating that subset as a discovery cohort. Every discovery cohort repertoire had been produced on one sequencing platform. HLA typing included class I and class II loci at four-digit resolution. The study was designed to test whether signatures of past pathogen exposure could be identified by cataloging public T cell receptors. Donor age, sex, ethnicity and CMV serostatus were compiled together with the repertoire data. The paper as a whole reports these results and caveats: The cohort was sequenced for TCR beta chains only, and without alpha or paired-chain data the features that could be detected were limited. Compared with equally common non-associated chains, HLA-associated TCR beta chains in a later analysis were more clonally expanded and had lower generation probabilities. Cytomegalovirus status was reported to be diagnosed by the classifier with high specificity and sensitivity in both the original and validation cohorts. A total of some 180 TCR beta chains were listed by the study as associated with cytomegalovirus. A few of the identified cytomegalovirus-associated TCR beta chains were confirmed in vitro to be specific for cytomegalovirus antigens. In an earlier analysis of some 500 of the donors, most TCR beta V segments were observed in productive rearrangements about 90% or about 30% of the time, broadly matching IMGT annotations. A later analysis associated 15,000 to 20,000 TCR beta sequences with specific HLA alleles at a false discovery rate of 0.05. CMV serostatus was the only immune exposure information available for the cohort. Most TCR sequences were seen in very few donors, while some public TCRs were found in many individuals. According to a later genetic analysis, donors in an Asian-associated ancestry cluster had fewer N-insertions in productive TCRs than the roughly 700-donor mean. In a later analysis, several top co-occurrence clusters were reported to appear linked to parvovirus B19, influenza, CMV and Epstein-Barr virus. When HLA alleles, especially DR and DQ, strongly co-occurred, TCR associations were difficult to assign to individual alleles. V-gene and J-gene trimming of TCR beta chains was associated with a missense DCLRE1C variant in a later genetic analysis, and the association was replicated in an independent cohort. According to a later analysis, TCR association rates differed among HLA loci, with DRB1 alleles showing the most associated TCRs and HLA-C alleles showing the fewest. A further reported finding was that TCR beta sequences accurately predicted the HLA-A and HLA-B alleles for most subjects in the first cohort. The sequencing pipeline was judged likely to have produced a cluster of highly shared sequence variants as a technical artifact. Most CMV-associated TCR beta chains appeared to be HLA-restricted in a later analysis, and the HLA associations seemed to be driven largely by CMV exposure. The earlier analysis of about 600 of the donors excluded over 15 rarely observed V segments, including chromosome 9 orphons, because counts were too low. The presence/absence analyses assumed that sequencing depth was roughly uniform across donors, and that assumption may not be true. Correlated functional status among segregating V segments might be attributable to linkage disequilibrium, but an unknown experimental factor could not be ruled out. According to the authors, the approach could potentially be generalized to other disease states and immunological phenotypes. HLA typing was unavailable for some donors at each locus, so association tests used only the typed subset. Because the 87-base-pair reads could not distinguish some IMGT-functional V segments, including TRBV6-2 and TRBV6-3, those segments were excluded.

V lost 4 bases and J lost 5 bases; the stretch between them is 13 bases long. CDR1 SGHDT and CDR2 YYEEEE are derived from the germline V gene. Spanning cysteine to phenylalanine, the CDR3 consists of 14 amino acids. Only CDR3 DNA is held: 42 bases, read in frame from base 1. The cohort comprised several hundred healthy bone marrow donors. At the time of sampling, all cohort members were nominally healthy, though unrecorded immune exposures were likely present. The donor was CMV seronegative and was included in the group of under 450 seronegative cohort members. A peripheral blood sample was provided by each donor, and peripheral blood mononuclear cells were used for TCR beta sequencing. Genomic DNA extraction from the blood cell samples was performed with the Qiagen DNeasy Blood Extraction Kit. Receptors were amplified or captured by the immunoSEQ multiplex PCR assay. For the multiplex PCR, a mixture combining 60 forward primers for TCR Vbeta segments and 13 reverse primers for TCR Jbeta segments was used. The CDR3 region of rearranged TCR beta genes was amplified from genomic DNA with a multiplex PCR assay. Amplified TCR beta libraries were sequenced as 87-base-pair reads on the Illumina HiSeq System. The original methods were these. Across the 500 to 750 repertoires, a later analysis counted 80 million or so unique TCR beta chains, approximately 12 million of which were shared by at least two donors. Raw reads were error-corrected and collapsed into unique sequences with a nearest-neighbor algorithm that merged closely related sequences to remove PCR and sequencing errors. To assign V, D and J gene segments, CDR3 sequences were aligned to IMGT reference sequences. Each retained sequence needed at least a six-nucleotide match to both a V gene segment and a J gene segment. A rearrangement was called productive if the CDR3 had no stop codons and remained in frame with V and J, and every other rearrangement was called non-productive. CDR3 was defined by IMGT convention, running from the second conserved V-encoded cysteine to the conserved J-encoded phenylalanine. Sequences without an unambiguous match to a single V gene segment were excluded from the earlier analysis of a few hundred of the donors. An earlier analysis of 587 of the donors classified V segments as functional when productive rearrangements were above 56.7% and as segregating when the standard deviation between donors was above 5%. A statistical classification framework was built to diagnose cytomegalovirus status from the catalog of TCR beta chain sequences. V and J gene assignment, in a later analysis, came from comparing TCR nucleotide sequences with IMGT/GENE-DB human TR gene sequences. The TCRdist pipeline was used in a later analysis to assign CDR3 sequences and most-parsimonious VDJ recombination scenarios. In a later analysis, each TCR beta chain was defined by its CDR3 amino acid sequence together with its V-gene family, and reads without a unique V-gene family were excluded. In a later analysis, nearly 600 highly shared, low-generation-probability nucleotide sequences were removed to address suspected cross-contamination and a sequencing artifact. In a later analysis, a clonal expansion index was calculated for each public chain from normalized within-repertoire ranks of inferred template counts. A later analysis computed generation probabilities with a VDJ recombination model fitted to out-of-frame rearrangements, and checked the results against IGoR. Hypergeometric tests were used in a later analysis to score TCR-TCR, TCR-HLA and TCR-CMV co-occurrence, with a repertoire-size bias correction applied to the TCR pairs. To estimate false discovery rates, a later analysis permuted the HLA or CMV assignments 20 times. In a later analysis, co-occurring TCRs were grouped with DBSCAN, and TCRdist sequence similarity was added when clustering was performed within HLA-allele-positive subsets. Repertoires with fewer than 30,000 or more than 120,000 public chains, plus five repertoires with anomalous nucleotide sharing, were excluded from co-occurrence clustering. The source is immuneACCESS, and TCRdb retained only in-frame sequences with V and J called. Part of the clones is not carried over; for the studies checked, unresolved V genes explain less than half of this, and the remainder is unexplained. V and J calls and clone size follow that table, whereas D and trimming were derived from the DNA. The sample has 140,000 to 150,000 clones on record, just over 65% of them singletons. Around 6.3% of the sample comes from the top ten.

In regard to this clone: The clone's antigen remains unknown. Per-base quality was not reported, and no clone a single base away is much larger than it.

This receptor was taken from a woman aged 55-75 years in good health and CMV-seronegative. Rearrangement joined TRBV5-6 to TRBJ2-1; a tentative D call is TRBD2 (5 bases match). Sequenced input: PBMCs. The DNA sequence is as follows: TGTGCCAGCAGCCCGGAGCGGAGACACAATGAGCAGTTCTTC. This gives the protein CASSPERRHNEQFF.